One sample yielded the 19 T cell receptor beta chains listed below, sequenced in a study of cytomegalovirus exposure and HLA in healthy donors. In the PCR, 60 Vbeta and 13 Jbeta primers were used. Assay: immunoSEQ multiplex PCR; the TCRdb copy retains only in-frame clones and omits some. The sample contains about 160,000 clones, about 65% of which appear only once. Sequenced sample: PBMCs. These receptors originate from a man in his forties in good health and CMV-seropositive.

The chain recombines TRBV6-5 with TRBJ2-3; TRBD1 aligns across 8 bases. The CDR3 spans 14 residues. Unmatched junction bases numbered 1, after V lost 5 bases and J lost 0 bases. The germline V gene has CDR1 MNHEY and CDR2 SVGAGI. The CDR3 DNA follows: TGTGCCAGCAGTCGACAGGGGAGCACAGATACGCAGTATTTT. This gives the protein CASSRQGSTDTQYF.

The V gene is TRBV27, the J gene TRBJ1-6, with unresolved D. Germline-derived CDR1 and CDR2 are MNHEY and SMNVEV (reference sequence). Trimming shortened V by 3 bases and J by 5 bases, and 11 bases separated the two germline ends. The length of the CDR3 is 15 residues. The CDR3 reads CASSFGRRDNSPLHF. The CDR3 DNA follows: TGTGCCAGCAGTTTCGGCAGGCGGGATAATTCACCCCTCCACTTT.

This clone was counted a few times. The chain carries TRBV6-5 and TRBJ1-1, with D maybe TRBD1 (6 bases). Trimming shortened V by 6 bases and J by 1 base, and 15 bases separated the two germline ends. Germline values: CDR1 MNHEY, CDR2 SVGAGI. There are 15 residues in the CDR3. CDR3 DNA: TGTGCCAGCAGCTACCGGACAGTCGCGAACACTGAAGCTTTCTTT. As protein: CASSYRTVANTEAFF.

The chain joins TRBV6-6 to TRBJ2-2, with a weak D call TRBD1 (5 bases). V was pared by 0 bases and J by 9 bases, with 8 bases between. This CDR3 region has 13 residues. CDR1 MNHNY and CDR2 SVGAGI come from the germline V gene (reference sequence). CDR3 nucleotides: TGTGCCAGCAGTTACTCCCAGGGCCGGGAGCTGTTTTTT. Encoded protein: CASSYSQGRELFF.

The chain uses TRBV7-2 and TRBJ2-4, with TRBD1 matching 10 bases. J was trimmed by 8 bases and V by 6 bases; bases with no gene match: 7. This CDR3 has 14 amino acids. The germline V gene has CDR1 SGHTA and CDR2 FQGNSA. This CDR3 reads CASSSPDRGYIQYF. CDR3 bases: TGTGCCAGCAGTTCGCCGGACAGGGGGTACATTCAGTACTTC. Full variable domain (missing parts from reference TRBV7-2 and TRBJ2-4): GAGVSQSPSNKVTEKGKDVELRCDPISGHTALYWYRQSLGQGLEFLIYFQGNSAPDKSGLPSDRFSAERTGGSVSTLTIQRTQQEDSAVYLCASSSPDRGYIQYFGAGTRLSVL.

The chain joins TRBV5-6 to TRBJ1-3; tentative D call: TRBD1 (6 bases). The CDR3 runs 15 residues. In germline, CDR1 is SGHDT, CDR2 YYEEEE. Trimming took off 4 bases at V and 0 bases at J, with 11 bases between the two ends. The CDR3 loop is CASSRRGFSGNTIYF. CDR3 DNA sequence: TGTGCCAGCAGCCGCAGGGGATTCTCTGGAAACACCATATATTTT.

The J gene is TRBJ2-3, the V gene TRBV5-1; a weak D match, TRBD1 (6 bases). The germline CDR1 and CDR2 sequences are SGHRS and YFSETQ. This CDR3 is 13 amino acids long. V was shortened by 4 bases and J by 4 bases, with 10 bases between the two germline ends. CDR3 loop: CASSGTGSDTQYF. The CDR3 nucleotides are TGCGCCAGCAGCGGCACAGGGTCAGATACGCAGTATTTT.

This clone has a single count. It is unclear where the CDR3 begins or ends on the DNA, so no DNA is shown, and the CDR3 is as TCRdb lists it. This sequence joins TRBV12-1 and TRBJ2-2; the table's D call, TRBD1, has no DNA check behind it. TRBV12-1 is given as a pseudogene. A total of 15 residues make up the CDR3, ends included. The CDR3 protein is CASSFVGQGSGELFF.

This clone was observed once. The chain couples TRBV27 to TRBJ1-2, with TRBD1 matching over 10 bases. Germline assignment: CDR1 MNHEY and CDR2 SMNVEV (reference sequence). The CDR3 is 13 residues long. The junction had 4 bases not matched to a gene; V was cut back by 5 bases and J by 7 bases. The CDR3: CASSRGQGVGYTF. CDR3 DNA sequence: TGTGCCAGCAGTCGCGGACAGGGGGTTGGCTACACCTTC.

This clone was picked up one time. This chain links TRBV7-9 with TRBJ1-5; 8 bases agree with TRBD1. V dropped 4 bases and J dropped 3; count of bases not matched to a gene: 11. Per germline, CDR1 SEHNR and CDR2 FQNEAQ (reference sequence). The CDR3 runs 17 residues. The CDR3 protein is CASSSGGRTGYNQPQHF. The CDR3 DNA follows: TGTGCCAGCAGCTCTGGGGGCCGGACAGGGTACAATCAGCCCCAGCATTTT.

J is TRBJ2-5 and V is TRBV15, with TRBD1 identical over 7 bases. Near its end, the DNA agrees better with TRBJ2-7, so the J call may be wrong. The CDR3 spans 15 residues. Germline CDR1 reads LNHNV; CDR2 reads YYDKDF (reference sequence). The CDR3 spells CATSREGTVTYEQYF. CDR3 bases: TGTGCCACCAGCAGAGAGGGGACAGTGACCTACGAGCAGTACTTC.

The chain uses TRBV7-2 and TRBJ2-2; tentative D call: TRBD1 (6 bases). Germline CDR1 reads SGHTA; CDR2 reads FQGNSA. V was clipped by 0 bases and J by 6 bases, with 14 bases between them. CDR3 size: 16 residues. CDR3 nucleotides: TGTGCCAGCAGCTTAGCGAACAGGGTGGTAGCCGGGGAGCTGTTTTTT. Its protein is CASSLANRVVAGELFF.

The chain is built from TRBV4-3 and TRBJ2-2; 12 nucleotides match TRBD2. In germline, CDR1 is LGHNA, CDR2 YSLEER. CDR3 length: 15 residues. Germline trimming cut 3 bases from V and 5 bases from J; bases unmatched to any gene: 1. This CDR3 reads CASSHGLAGTGELFF. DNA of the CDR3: TGCGCCAGCAGCCACGGACTAGCGGGGACCGGGGAGCTGTTTTTT.

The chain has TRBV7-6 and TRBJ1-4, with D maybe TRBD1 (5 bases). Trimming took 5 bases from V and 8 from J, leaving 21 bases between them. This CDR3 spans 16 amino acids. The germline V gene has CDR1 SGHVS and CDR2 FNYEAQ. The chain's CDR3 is CASSAATVSGYEKLFF. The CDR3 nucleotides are TGTGCCAGCAGCGCAGCGACAGTCTCAGGATACGAAAAACTGTTTTTT.

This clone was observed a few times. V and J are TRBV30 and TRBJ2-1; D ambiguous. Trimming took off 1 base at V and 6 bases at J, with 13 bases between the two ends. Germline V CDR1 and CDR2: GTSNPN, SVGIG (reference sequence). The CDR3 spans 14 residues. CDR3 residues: CAWSETGFGNEQFF. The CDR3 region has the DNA TGTGCCTGGAGTGAAACGGGTTTCGGCAATGAGCAGTTCTTC.

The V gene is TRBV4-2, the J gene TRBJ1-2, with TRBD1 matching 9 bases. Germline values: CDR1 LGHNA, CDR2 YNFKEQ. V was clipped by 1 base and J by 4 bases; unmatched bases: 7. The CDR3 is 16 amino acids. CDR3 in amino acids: CASSQAGTGFTYGYTF. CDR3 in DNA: TGTGCCAGCAGCCAAGCCGGGACAGGGTTCACCTATGGCTACACCTTC.

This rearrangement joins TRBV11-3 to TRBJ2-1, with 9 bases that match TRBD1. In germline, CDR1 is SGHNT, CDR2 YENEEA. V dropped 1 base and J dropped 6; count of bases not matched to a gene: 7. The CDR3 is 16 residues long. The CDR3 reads CASSLGTGGFVNEQFF. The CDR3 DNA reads TGTGCCAGCAGCTTAGGTACAGGGGGCTTCGTCAATGAGCAGTTCTTC.

As DNA, the CDR3 is TGTGCCAGCAGCAGGGACAGCGATCAGCCCCAGCATTTT. Translation gives CASSRDSDQPQHF. The chain recombines TRBV7-3 with TRBJ1-5; TRBD1 matches at 7 bases. The CDR3 is 13 residues long. Germline-derived CDR1 and CDR2 are SGHTA and FQGTGA. After removal of 5 bases from V and 5 bases from J, the junction contained 3 bases not matched to a gene.

The CDR3 DNA sequence: TGTGCCAGCAGCCCGCGGGGGGGGCTTGGGGCTGAAGCTTTCTTT. This sequence encodes CASSPRGGLGAEAFF. The chain uses TRBV11-1 and TRBJ1-1; weak D call: TRBD1 (6 bases). CDR1 is SGHAT and CDR2 is FQDESV in the germline V gene (reference sequence). The CDR3 is 15 amino acids. The germline V and J ends were trimmed by 5 bases and 6 bases, with 19 bases remaining between them.